This TCR beta chain stems from a study of cytomegalovirus exposure and HLA in healthy donors. Overall study results and limits: The study put 150 or so TCR beta chains on its list as cytomegalovirus-associated. Reportedly, fewer N-insertions than the approximately 700-donor mean appeared in an Asian-associated ancestry cluster in a later analysis.

The PCR made use of 60 Vbeta and 13 Jbeta primers. Original processing notes: In a later analysis, tens of millions of unique TCR beta chains included roughly 11 million shared by two or more donors. Clones were sequenced by immunoSEQ multiplex PCR, and TCRdb holds only the in-frame ones, with some missing. V, J and clone size are those of that table, while D and trimming were read from the DNA. This sample carries about 230,000 clones, approximately 81% of them seen once, and the ten largest clones take about 1.2%. Nobody recorded the CMV serostatus of this donor. The germline V gene encodes CDR1 SGHNT and CDR2 YYREEE (reference sequence). J was trimmed by 3 bases and V by 4 bases; bases with no gene match: 11. The CDR3 extends over 16 amino acids. This clone occurred once. Its antigen is still unknown.

The chain recombines TRBV5-4 with TRBJ2-7, with TRBD2 matching over 9 bases. Sequenced input: PBMCs. The receptor was isolated from a human donor in good health. The CDR3 bases are TGTGCCAGCAGCCCAAATTTAGCGGGAGAGGTCTACGAGCAGTACTTC. Translated, it gives CASSPNLAGEVYEQYF.